One and the same sample provided the 5 T cell receptor beta chains below, sequenced in a study of T cells after yellow fever vaccination. One entry per CDR3 protein, called by TCRdb with MiXCR from the 5' RACE reads. The table shows 400,000 to 650,000 distinct CDR3 sequences, with about a fifth occurring only once. This specimen was PBMCs, taken less than 25 days after the first yellow fever vaccination. The receptor source for this set is a man younger than 30 who received the YFV17D yellow fever vaccine.

This clonotype was seen repeatedly, ten times or more. The chain links TRBV6-4 to TRBJ2-2, with 9 bases matching TRBD2. V shed 3 bases and J 3 bases; nucleotides not matched to a gene: 2. In germline, CDR1 is MRHNA, CDR2 SNTAGT. The CDR3 loop spans 15 amino acids. The CDR3 region has the DNA TGTGCCAGCAGTGAGCGGGGGGGCGACACCGGGGAGCTGTTTTTT. Translating gives CASSERGGDTGELFF.

CDR3 nucleotide sequence: TGCGCCAGCAGCTTAGGGATAGCCGGGACAGGGTATAATGAAAAACTGTTTTTT. This encodes CASSLGIAGTGYNEKLFF. The genes are TRBV5-1 and TRBJ1-4; 9 bases match TRBD1. V gave up 2 bases and J gave up 4 bases; unmatched junction bases: 12. CDR1 and CDR2 (germline): SGHRS, YFSETQ. This CDR3 has 18 amino acids.

The genes are TRBV20-1 and TRBJ2-1, with TRBD2 identical over 8 bases. This CDR3 region has 16 residues. Germline loops: CDR1 DFQATT, CDR2 SNEGSKA (reference sequence). V lost 0 bases and J lost 3; bases outside the gene matches: 7. In DNA form, the CDR3 reads TGCAGTGCTAGAGATCGTCGGGGGGGTTTCTACAATGAGCAGTTCTTC. Translated, it gives CSARDRRGGFYNEQFF.

This clonotype came up many times. The V and J genes are TRBV15 and TRBJ1-1; D is ambiguous. In germline, CDR1 is LNHNV, CDR2 YYDKDF (reference sequence). The V end lost 7 bases, the J end lost 0 bases, and 9 bases lay between the germline ends. The CDR3 totals 13 residues. As DNA, the CDR3 is TGTGCCACCACGCGTGACTTGAACACTGAAGCTTTCTTT. As protein: CATTRDLNTEAFF.

The chain carries TRBV6-1 and TRBJ2-5; 13 nucleotides agree with TRBD2. V was clipped by 6 bases and J by 4 bases; unmatched bases: 11. This CDR3 contains 17 residues. Germline V lookup: CDR1 MNHNS, CDR2 SASEGT. The CDR3 DNA is TGTGCCAGCAGCCCAGGGACTAGCGGGGACGGCCCAGAGACCCAGTACTTC. This encodes CASSPGTSGDGPETQYF.